The entry below describes one TCR beta chain. Its target is unknown. Clones were sequenced by immunoSEQ multiplex PCR, and TCRdb holds only the in-frame ones, with some missing. The data show about 130,000 clones, 70% to 85% seen once. This sample is drawn from a study of cytomegalovirus exposure and HLA in healthy donors. Trimming removed 6 bases from V and 6 bases from J; junction bases left unmatched: 10. This CDR3 is built from 15 residues. Germline V gene data show CDR1 as SGHVS and CDR2 as FQNEAQ. Study observations and caveats: The classifier reportedly diagnosed cytomegalovirus status with high specificity and sensitivity. Through in vitro validation, a few CMV-associated chains were shown to be specific for CMV antigens.

This clonotype was obtained from a man between 25 and 39 years old in good health and CMV-seropositive. V and J are TRBV7-8 and TRBJ2-7; 11 nucleotides agree with TRBD1. The specimen was PBMCs. CDR3 loop: CASRISGTGGFEQYF. DNA for the CDR3: TGTGCCAGCAGAATCTCCGGGACAGGGGGTTTCGAGCAGTACTTC.